Following are 9 T cell receptor beta chains from one sample sequenced in a study of tissue T cells after allogeneic stem cell transplantation. Measured with immunoSEQ multiplex PCR; TCRdb has only the in-frame clones, and not every one. Among approximately 22,000 clones listed, 72% were seen once. Input material: spleen. The source is a female BALB/c mouse in good health. Mice of this strain are of MHC haplotype H2-d.

Notes on this clone: Gene names and germline match the mouse. Read coverage stops 1 residue before the CDR3 terminus; the germline J gene supplies the remainder. This chain uses TRBV5 with TRBJ1-1, with TRBD1 matching over 8 bases. Germline V gene lookup returns CDR1 LGHNA and CDR2 YNLKQL (reference sequence). The CDR3 extends over 14 amino acids. V lost 4 bases, J lost 0 bases, and 1 base stayed unmatched. The sequenced part of the CDR3 DNA is TGTGCCAGCAGCCCGACAGGGGCAAACACAGAAGTCTTC. This translates into CASSPTGANTEVF. The CDR3 in its entirety is CASSPTGANTEVFF.

Of note for this clone: The listed genes are named as in mouse. The CDR3 extends 1 residue past the end of the read, so its final part is completed from the germline J gene. The chain uses TRBV13-3 and TRBJ2-3; D may correspond to TRBD1 or TRBD2 (6 bases each). Trimming pared 0 bases from V and 0 bases from J, leaving 8 bases between. Germline CDR1 reads NNHDY; CDR2 reads SYVADS. This CDR3 has 15 amino acids. The CDR3 spells CASSDVGASAETLYF. The CDR3 DNA, read in part, is TGTGCCAGCAGTGATGTGGGGGCTAGTGCAGAAACGCTGTAT.

Remarks on this clone: Genes and germline are mouse. The read halts 1 residue ahead of the CDR3 end, with the missing end drawn from the germline J gene. J is TRBJ2-1 and V is TRBV13-2, with 8 nucleotides matching TRBD2. Germline assignment: CDR1 NNHNN and CDR2 SYGAGS (reference sequence). Losses at the gene ends were 0 bases for V and 2 bases for J; bases not matched to a gene: 4. The CDR3 loop spans 16 amino acids. This CDR3 is CASGDAWGGDYAEQFF. Incomplete CDR3 DNA: TGTGCCAGCGGTGATGCTTGGGGGGGGGACTATGCTGAGCAGTTC.

Notes on this clone: Gene names and germline match the mouse. The sequence runs out 1 residue before the end of the CDR3; the remainder is reconstructed from the germline J gene. This chain uses TRBV5 with TRBJ2-4; 9 bases are shared with TRBD2. Germline V gives CDR1 LGHNA, CDR2 YNLKQL (reference sequence). The CDR3 contains 17 residues. Losses at the gene ends were 0 bases for V and 0 bases for J; bases not matched to a gene: 4. The chain's CDR3 is CASSQDPWGGSQNTLYF. The sequenced CDR3 bases are TGTGCCAGCAGCCAAGATCCCTGGGGGGGTAGTCAAAACACCTTGTAC.

In regard to this clone: Genes and germline come from the mouse. The read terminates 1 residue before the CDR3 end, so the remaining end is supplied by the germline J gene. The chain joins TRBV13-2 to TRBJ2-5, with TRBD1 matching over 9 bases. This CDR3 has 14 amino acids. Germline V gives CDR1 NNHNN, CDR2 SYGAGS (reference sequence). V trimming: 4 bases; J trimming: 6 bases; junction bases outside the gene matches: 6. The covered CDR3 bases are TGTGCCAGCGGTCCAGGGACAGGGCGCGACACCCAGTAC. Translation: CASGPGTGRDTQY. The whole CDR3 protein reads CASGPGTGRDTQYF.

This clone was counted once. Gene names and germline match the mouse. The DNA ends 1 residue before the CDR3 does, and the rest of the CDR3 is filled in from the germline J gene. The chain is built from TRBV29 and TRBJ2-2; 8 positions agree with TRBD2. Germline loops: CDR1 MSHET, CDR2 SYDVDS. V shed 5 bases, J shed 5 bases, and the junction held 7 bases outside the gene matches. This CDR3 spans 15 amino acids. The CDR3 bases that were read are TGTGCTAGCAGTCCCCCGGGACTGGTTACCGGGCAGCTCTAC. This sequence encodes CASSPPGLVTGQLY. The whole CDR3 is CASSPPGLVTGQLYF.

A word on this clone: Germline and genes here are mouse. With the read ending 1 residue before the CDR3 end, the germline J gene is used to fill in that end. The chain carries TRBV5 and TRBJ2-5; D might be TRBD1 or TRBD2, each matching 5 bases. V shed 0 bases and J shed 0 bases, with 7 bases lying between them. This CDR3 is 15 amino acids long. CDR1 LGHNA and CDR2 YNLKQL come from the germline V gene (reference sequence). The DNA read from the CDR3 is TGTGCCAGCAGCCAAGATCGGGGGAACCAAGACACCCAGTAC. Translation: CASSQDRGNQDTQY. The CDR3 in full is CASSQDRGNQDTQYF.

On this clone itself: All gene names here are mouse names. Read sequence stops 1 residue before the CDR3 end, and the germline J gene provides the missing end. J is TRBJ2-3 and V is TRBV13-3; weak D call: TRBD1 (6 bases). V was cut by 5 bases and J by 0 bases, with 10 bases left in between. The CDR3 is 14 residues long. The germline V gene has CDR1 NNHDY and CDR2 SYVADS. The CDR3 here is CASRGQFSAETLYF. The sequenced part of the CDR3 DNA is TGTGCCAGCAGGGGACAATTTAGTGCAGAAACGCTGTAT.

Note on this clone: Genes here carry mouse names. The sequenced fragment ends 1 residue before the CDR3 boundary, so the rest is inferred from the germline J gene. The chain couples TRBV5 to TRBJ2-1; 7 positions agree with TRBD2. The CDR3 runs to 15 residues. V shed 0 bases, J shed 3 bases, and the junction held 2 bases outside the gene matches. Germline V gene data show CDR1 as LGHNA and CDR2 as YNLKQL (reference sequence). CDR3 amino acids: CASSQDWGSYAEQFF. The DNA read from the CDR3 is TGTGCCAGCAGCCAAGACTGGGGGAGCTATGCTGAGCAGTTC.